Listed here are 14 T cell receptor beta chains from one sample, sequenced in a study of patients and donors after allogeneic stem cell transplantation. One entry per CDR3 protein results from TCRdb running MiXCR on the RT-PCR reads. The sample carries about 960,000 distinct CDR3 sequences, under 20% recorded once. Sequenced sample: blood, either unsorted or a sorted T cell fraction (not recorded which). The receptor source for this set is a human donor who was either an allogeneic HSCT recipient or a stem cell or donor lymphocyte infusion donor (not recorded which). It is not recorded whose cells these are; they may come from a transplant donor.

This clonotype has more than one count but fewer than ten. The rearrangement uses TRBV4-3 and TRBJ2-1; D possibly corresponds to TRBD1 (6 bases). With 3 bases removed from V and 7 bases from J, the gap between germline ends came to 13 bases. Germline-derived CDR1 and CDR2 are LGHNA and YSLEER. This CDR3 is 14 amino acids long. The DNA for the CDR3 is TGCGCCAGCAGCCAGACAGGATTCGATAATGAGCAGTTCTTC. Protein sequence: CASSQTGFDNEQFF.

This clonotype turned up a few times. V gene TRBV15 combines with J gene TRBJ2-5; 9 positions match TRBD2. The CDR3 loop spans 16 amino acids. The V gene's germline CDR1 is LNHNV and CDR2 YYDKDF (reference sequence). Trimming removed 4 bases from V and 1 base from J; junction bases left unmatched: 7. As DNA, the CDR3 is TGTGCCACCAGCATGGGGTCTAGCGGGGCCCAAGAGACCCAGTACTTC. The encoded protein is CATSMGSSGAQETQYF.

This chain uses TRBV6-2 or TRBV6-3 with TRBJ2-2; possibly TRBD1 for D (6 bases). Germline CDR1 MNHEY, CDR2 SVGEGT. The CDR3 covers 14 residues. V lost 6 bases to trimming and J lost 6 bases, with 14 bases between them. In nucleotides, the CDR3 is TGTGCCAGCAGAAGGAACAGGGTTGCCGGGGAGCTGTTTTTT. Amino acid sequence: CASRRNRVAGELFF.

This clonotype occurred a few times. This chain connects TRBV3-1 to TRBJ2-1; 10 positions match TRBD2. Trimming cost V 3 bases and J 5 bases; bases outside gene matches: 1. Per the germline V gene, CDR1 is LGHDT and CDR2 is YNNKEL (reference sequence). CDR3 length: 14 residues. The CDR3 loop is CASSHSGRDNEQFF. The CDR3 bases are TGTGCCAGCAGCCACAGCGGGAGGGACAATGAGCAGTTCTTC.

This clonotype was seen at least ten times. The chain links TRBV3-1 to TRBJ2-7; D not certain. Germline values: CDR1 LGHDT, CDR2 YNNKEL (reference sequence). The CDR3 extends over 12 amino acids. Trimming removed 0 bases from V and 4 bases from J, with 4 bases in between. CDR3 DNA sequence: TGTGCCAGCAGCCAAGATAGATACGAGCAGTACTTC. This encodes CASSQDRYEQYF.

The V call is TRBV29-1, the J call TRBJ1-2; the D is unclear. This CDR3 region has 10 residues. V lost 3 bases and J lost 5, with 4 bases in between. CDR1 is SQVTM and CDR2 is ANQGSEA in the germline V gene. CDR3 protein: CSVEGYGYTF. The CDR3 DNA follows: TGCAGCGTTGAGGGTTATGGCTACACCTTC.

The chain combines TRBV7-2 with TRBJ2-7, with D maybe TRBD2 (6 bases). There are 14 residues in the CDR3. Trimming took off 3 bases at V and 3 bases at J, with 12 bases between the two ends. CDR1 is SGHTA and CDR2 is FQGNSA in the germline V gene. The CDR3 nucleotides are TGTGCCAGCAGCTTCACTAGGGGAGGCTACGAGCAGTACTTC. It yields the protein CASSFTRGGYEQYF.

The rearrangement uses TRBV7-2 and TRBJ1-2; D possibly corresponds to TRBD1 (5 bases). Looked up from germline, CDR1 is SGHTA and CDR2 is FQGNSA. Trimming removed 0 bases at V and 5 bases at J, with 13 bases between. The CDR3 has 15 amino acids. The CDR3 sequence is CASSLARRQTYGYTF. DNA for the CDR3: TGTGCCAGCAGCTTAGCCCGCCGACAGACGTATGGCTACACCTTC. The whole variable domain, remainder taken from reference TRBV7-2 and TRBJ1-2, is GAGVSQSPSNKVTEKGKDVELRCDPISGHTALYWYRQSLGQGLEFLIYFQGNSAPDKSGLPSDRFSAERTGGSVSTLTIQRTQQEDSAVYLCASSLARRQTYGYTFGSGTRLTVV.

This clonotype was seen more than once but under ten times. The chain carries TRBV9 and TRBJ1-3; D uncertain. Germline V gene data show CDR1 as SGDLS and CDR2 as YYNGEE. The CDR3 runs to 14 residues. The germline V and J ends were trimmed by 1 base and 3 bases, with 8 bases remaining between them. The CDR3 reads CASSVNRDGNTIYF. CDR3 bases: TGTGCCAGCAGCGTAAATAGGGATGGAAACACCATATATTTT.

The chain combines TRBV12-3 or TRBV12-4 with TRBJ2-3; 8 bases are a match to TRBD1. The CDR3 sequence is 16 residues long. V lost 7 bases and J lost 3; bases outside the gene matches: 12. CDR3 region: CASTDLSGGPTDTQYF. As DNA, the CDR3 is TGTGCCAGCACCGATTTATCAGGGGGCCCGACAGATACGCAGTATTTT.

This clonotype has just a few counts. J is TRBJ2-7 and V is TRBV12-3 or TRBV12-4, with TRBD1 matching 7 bases. CDR3 size: 13 residues. The trim removed 7 bases at V and 0 bases at J, leaving 3 bases unmatched. Here the CDR3 reads CASTDRVSYEQYF. CDR3 DNA: TGTGCCAGCACCGACAGGGTCTCCTACGAGCAGTACTTC.

This clonotype was detected a few times. A much larger clone lies a single base off, so this may be a read error. The J gene is TRBJ1-1, the V gene TRBV14; D unclear. The CDR3 contains 13 residues. Germline CDR1 reads SGHDN; CDR2 reads FVKESK. Trimming pared 3 bases from V and 1 base from J, leaving 6 bases between. For the CDR3, the DNA is TGTGCCAGCAGCCACCAGGAGAACACTGAAGCTTTCTTT. It yields the protein CASSHQENTEAFF.

The gene calls are TRBV12-3 or TRBV12-4 and TRBJ2-1; 9 positions match TRBD2. Unmatched junction bases numbered 9, after V lost 6 bases and J lost 6 bases. CDR3 length: 15 residues. The CDR3 spells CASSGLGTSFNEQFF. DNA for the CDR3: TGTGCCAGCAGCGGCCTCGGGACTAGCTTCAATGAGCAGTTCTTC.

This clonotype has at least ten counts. The chain joins TRBV12-3 or TRBV12-4 to TRBJ1-2; possible D gene TRBD1, 5 bases. Trimming took off 6 bases at V and 7 bases at J, with 6 bases between the two ends. The CDR3 is 10 residues long. The CDR3 nucleotides are TGTGCCAGCAGGGGGGGTGGCTACACCTTC. Its protein is CASRGGGYTF.